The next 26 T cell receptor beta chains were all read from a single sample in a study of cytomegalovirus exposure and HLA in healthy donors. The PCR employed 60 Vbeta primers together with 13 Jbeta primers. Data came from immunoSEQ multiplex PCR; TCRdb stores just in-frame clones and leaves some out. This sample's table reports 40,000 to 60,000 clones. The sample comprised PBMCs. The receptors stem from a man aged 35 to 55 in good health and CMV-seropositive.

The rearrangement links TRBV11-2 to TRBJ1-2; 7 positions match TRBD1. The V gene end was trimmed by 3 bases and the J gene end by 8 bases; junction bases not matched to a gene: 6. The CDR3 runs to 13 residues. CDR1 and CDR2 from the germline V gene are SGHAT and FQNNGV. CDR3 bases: TGTGCCAGCAGCTTTACAGGGGTTGGCGGCTACACCTTC. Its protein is CASSFTGVGGYTF.

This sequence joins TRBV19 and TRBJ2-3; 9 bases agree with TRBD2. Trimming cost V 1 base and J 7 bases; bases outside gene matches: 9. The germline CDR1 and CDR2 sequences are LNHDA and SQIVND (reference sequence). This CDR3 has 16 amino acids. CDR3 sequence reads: CASSIVGSGGPNTQYF. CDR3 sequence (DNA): TGTGCCAGTAGTATAGTGGGTAGCGGGGGCCCCAATACGCAGTATTTT. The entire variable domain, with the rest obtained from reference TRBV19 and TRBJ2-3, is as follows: DGGITQSPKYLFRKEGQNVTLSCEQNLNHDAMYWYRQDPGQGLRLIYYSQIVNDFQKGDIAEGYSVSREKKESFPLTVTSAQKNPTAFYLCASSIVGSGGPNTQYFGPGTRLTVL.

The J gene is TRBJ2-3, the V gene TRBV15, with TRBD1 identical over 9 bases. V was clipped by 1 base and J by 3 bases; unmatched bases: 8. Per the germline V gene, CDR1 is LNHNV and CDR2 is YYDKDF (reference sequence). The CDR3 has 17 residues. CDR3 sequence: CATSRGHGTGLTDTQYF. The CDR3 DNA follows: TGTGCCACCAGCAGAGGGCACGGGACAGGGTTAACAGATACGCAGTATTTT.

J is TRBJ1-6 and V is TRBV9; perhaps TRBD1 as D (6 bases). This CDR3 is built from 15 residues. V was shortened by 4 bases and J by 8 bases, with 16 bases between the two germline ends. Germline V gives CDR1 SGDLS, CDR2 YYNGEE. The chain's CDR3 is CASSPDTGWDSPLHF. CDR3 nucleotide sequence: TGTGCCAGCAGCCCTGACACAGGGTGGGATTCACCCCTCCACTTT.

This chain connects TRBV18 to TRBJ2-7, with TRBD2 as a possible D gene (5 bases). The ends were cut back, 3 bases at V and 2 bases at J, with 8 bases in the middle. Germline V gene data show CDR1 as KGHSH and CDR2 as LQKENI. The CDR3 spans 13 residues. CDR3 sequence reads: CASSPASTYEQYF. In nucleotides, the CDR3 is TGTGCCAGCTCACCGGCTAGCACCTACGAGCAGTACTTC.

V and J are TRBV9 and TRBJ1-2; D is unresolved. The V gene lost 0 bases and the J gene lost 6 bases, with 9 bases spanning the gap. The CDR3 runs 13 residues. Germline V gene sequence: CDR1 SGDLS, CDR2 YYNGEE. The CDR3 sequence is CASSVASGNGYTF. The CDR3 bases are TGTGCCAGCAGCGTAGCTAGCGGCAATGGCTACACCTTC.

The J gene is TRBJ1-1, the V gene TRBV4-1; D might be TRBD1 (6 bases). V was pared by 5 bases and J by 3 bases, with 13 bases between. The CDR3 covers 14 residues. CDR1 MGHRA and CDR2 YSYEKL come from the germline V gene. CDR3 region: CASSEQGVYTEAFF. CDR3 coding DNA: TGCGCCAGCAGCGAACAGGGCGTATACACTGAAGCTTTCTTT.

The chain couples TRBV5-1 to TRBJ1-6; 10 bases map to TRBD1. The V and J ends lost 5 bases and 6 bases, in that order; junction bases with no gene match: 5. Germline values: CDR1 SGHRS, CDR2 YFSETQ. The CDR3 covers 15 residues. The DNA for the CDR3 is TGCGCCAGCAGAATACGGACAGGGGGTAATTCACCCCTCCACTTT. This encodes CASRIRTGGNSPLHF.

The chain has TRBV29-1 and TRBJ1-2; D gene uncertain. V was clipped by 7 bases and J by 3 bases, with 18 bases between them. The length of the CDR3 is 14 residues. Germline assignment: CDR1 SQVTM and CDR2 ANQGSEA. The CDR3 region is CSALERPTDYGYTF. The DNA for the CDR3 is TGCAGCGCCCTGGAGCGACCCACCGACTATGGCTACACCTTC.

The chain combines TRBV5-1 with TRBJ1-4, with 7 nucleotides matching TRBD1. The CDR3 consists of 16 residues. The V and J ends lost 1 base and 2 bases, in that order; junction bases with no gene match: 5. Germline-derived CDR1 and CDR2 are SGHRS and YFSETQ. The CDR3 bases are TGCGCCAGCAGCTTGAGCCCAGGGGGGACTAATGAAAAACTGTTTTTT. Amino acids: CASSLSPGGTNEKLFF.

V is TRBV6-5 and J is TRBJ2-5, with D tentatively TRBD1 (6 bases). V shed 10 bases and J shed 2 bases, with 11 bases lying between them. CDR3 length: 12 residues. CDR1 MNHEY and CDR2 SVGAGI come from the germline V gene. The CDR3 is CATRQEQETQYF. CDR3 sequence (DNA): TGTGCCACCCGACAGGAGCAAGAGACCCAGTACTTC.

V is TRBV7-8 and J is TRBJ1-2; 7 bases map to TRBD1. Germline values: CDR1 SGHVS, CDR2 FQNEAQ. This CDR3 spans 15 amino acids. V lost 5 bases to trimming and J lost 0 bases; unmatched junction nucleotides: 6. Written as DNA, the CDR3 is TGTGCCAGCAGCATCCGGACAGGCTCTAACTATGGCTACACCTTC. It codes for CASSIRTGSNYGYTF.

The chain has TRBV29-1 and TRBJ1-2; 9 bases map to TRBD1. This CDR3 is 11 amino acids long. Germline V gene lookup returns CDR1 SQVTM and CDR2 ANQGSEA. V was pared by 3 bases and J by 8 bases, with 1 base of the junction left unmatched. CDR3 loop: CSVEGQGGYTF. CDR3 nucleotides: TGCAGCGTTGAGGGACAGGGAGGCTACACCTTC.

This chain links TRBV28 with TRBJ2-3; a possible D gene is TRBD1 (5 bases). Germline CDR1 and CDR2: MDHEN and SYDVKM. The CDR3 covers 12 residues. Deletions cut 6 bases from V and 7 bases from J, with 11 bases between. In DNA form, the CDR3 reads TGTGCCAGCAGCGGAGCAGGGTATACGCAGTATTTT. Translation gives CASSGAGYTQYF.

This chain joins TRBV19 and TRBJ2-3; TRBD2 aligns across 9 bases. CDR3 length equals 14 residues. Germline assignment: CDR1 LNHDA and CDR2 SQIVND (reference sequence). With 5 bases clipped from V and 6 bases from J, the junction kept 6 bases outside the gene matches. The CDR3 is CASSFSGSEDTQYF. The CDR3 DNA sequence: TGTGCCAGTAGTTTTAGCGGGAGCGAGGATACGCAGTATTTT.

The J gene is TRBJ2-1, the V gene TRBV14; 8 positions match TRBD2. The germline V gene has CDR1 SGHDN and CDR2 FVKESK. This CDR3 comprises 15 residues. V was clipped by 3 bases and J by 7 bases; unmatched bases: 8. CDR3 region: CASSQAPGLVNEQFF. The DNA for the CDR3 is TGTGCCAGCAGCCAGGCCCCGGGACTAGTTAATGAGCAGTTCTTC. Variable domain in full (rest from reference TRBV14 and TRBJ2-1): EAGVTQFPSHSVIEKGQTVTLRCDPISGHDNLYWYRRVMGKEIKFLLHFVKESKQDESGMPNNRFLAERTGGTYSTLKVQPAELEDSGVYFCASSQAPGLVNEQFFGPGTRLTVL.

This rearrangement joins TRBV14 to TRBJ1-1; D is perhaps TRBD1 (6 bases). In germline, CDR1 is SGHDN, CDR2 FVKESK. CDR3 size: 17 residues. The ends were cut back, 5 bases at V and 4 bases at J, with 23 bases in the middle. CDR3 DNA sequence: TGTGCCAGCAGCGCTCGACTCAGGGGTTTTTTTCTCACTGAAGCTTTCTTT. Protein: CASSARLRGFFLTEAFF.

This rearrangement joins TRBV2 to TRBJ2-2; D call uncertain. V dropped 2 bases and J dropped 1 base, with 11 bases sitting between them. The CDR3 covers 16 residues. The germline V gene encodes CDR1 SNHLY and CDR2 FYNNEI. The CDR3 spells CASSERSSKNTGELFF. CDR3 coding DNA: TGTGCCAGCAGTGAACGGTCGTCAAAGAACACCGGGGAGCTGTTTTTT.

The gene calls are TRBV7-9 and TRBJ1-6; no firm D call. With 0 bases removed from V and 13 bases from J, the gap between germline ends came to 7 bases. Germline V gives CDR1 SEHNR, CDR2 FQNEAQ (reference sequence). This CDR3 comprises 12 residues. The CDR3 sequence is CASSLASEPLHF. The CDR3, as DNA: TGTGCCAGCAGCTTAGCAAGCGAGCCCCTCCACTTT.

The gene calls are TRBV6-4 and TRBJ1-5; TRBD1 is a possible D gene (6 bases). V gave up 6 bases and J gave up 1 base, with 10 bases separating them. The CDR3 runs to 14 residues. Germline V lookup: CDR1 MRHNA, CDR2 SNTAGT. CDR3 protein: CASSPTGSNQPQHF. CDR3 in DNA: TGTGCCAGCAGCCCGACAGGCAGCAATCAGCCCCAGCATTTT.

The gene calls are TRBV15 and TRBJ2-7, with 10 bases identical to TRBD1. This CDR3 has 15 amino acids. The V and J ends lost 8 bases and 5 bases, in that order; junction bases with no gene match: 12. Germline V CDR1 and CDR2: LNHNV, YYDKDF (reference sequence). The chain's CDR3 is CATGRSGTGVHEQYF. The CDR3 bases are TGTGCCACCGGAAGATCCGGGACAGGGGTCCACGAGCAGTACTTC.

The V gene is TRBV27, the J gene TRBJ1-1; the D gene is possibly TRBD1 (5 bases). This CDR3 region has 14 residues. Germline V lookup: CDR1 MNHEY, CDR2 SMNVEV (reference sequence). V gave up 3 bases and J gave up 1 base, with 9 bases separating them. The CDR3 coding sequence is TGTGCCAGCAGTTTGGGGCAGGGGAACACTGAAGCTTTCTTT. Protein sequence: CASSLGQGNTEAFF.

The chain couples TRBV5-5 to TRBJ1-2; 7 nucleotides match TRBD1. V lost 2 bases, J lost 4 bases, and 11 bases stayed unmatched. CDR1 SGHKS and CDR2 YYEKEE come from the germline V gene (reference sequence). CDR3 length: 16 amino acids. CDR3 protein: CASSFTGTALVYGYTF. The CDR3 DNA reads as TGTGCCAGCAGCTTTACCGGGACAGCTCTAGTCTATGGCTACACCTTC.

The CDR3 here is CASSDRDEGYTF. CDR3 nucleotide sequence: TGTGCCAGCTCCGACAGGGACGAGGGCTACACCTTC. The chain is built from TRBV6-4 and TRBJ1-2; 7 bases match TRBD1. The length of the CDR3 is 12 residues. J lost 8 bases, V lost 8 bases, and 8 bases had no gene match. Germline CDR1 is MRHNA and CDR2 is SNTAGT.

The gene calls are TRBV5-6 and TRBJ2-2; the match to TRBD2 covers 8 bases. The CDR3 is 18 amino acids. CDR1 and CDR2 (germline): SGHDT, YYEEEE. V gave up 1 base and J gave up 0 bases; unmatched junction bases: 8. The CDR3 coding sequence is TGTGCCAGCAGCTTGTGGGCGGCGGGGGGCCCGAACACCGGGGAGCTGTTTTTT. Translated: CASSLWAAGGPNTGELFF.

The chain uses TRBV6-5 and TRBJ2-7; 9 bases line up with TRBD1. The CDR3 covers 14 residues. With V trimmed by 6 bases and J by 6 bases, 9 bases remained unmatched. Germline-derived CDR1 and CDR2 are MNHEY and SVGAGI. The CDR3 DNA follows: TGTGCCAGCAGGCGCCGGGACAGGGACCCCGAGCAGTACTTC. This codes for CASRRRDRDPEQYF.